Given below is one T cell receptor (beta chain) in context. Its antigen is undetermined. The protocol was immunoSEQ multiplex PCR, while the TCRdb copy is restricted to in-frame clones and leaves out a portion. The repertoire holds over 15,000 clones, with about 90% as singletons. This CDR3 is 16 amino acids long. This record comes from a study of OX40 agonist ivuxolimab in advanced cancers. Study summary: Patients were over 65% male with ages roughly 20 to 85, mean approximately 55. Study results and limitations: Some nonresponders likewise displayed low normalized T-cell clonal expansion. Researchers report that CD8+ T cells had, on average, more expanded clones than CD4+. Determination of antigen specificity was not performed for the expanded peripheral T cells.

The rearrangement joins TRBV12-2 to TRBJ2-2; the D call in the table, TRBD2, was not verified against the DNA. TRBV12-2 is deemed a pseudogene. This specimen was CD4+ or CD8+ T cells sorted from blood, taken in a trial of the OX40 agonist ivuxolimab. This TCR was sampled from an adult with an advanced solid tumor such as melanoma, head and neck, liver or kidney cancer. The chain's CDR3 is CATTMGGGSCTGELFF. The CDR3, as DNA: TGTGCAACCACCATGGGGGGAGGGTCCTGCACCGGGGAGCTGTTTTTT.